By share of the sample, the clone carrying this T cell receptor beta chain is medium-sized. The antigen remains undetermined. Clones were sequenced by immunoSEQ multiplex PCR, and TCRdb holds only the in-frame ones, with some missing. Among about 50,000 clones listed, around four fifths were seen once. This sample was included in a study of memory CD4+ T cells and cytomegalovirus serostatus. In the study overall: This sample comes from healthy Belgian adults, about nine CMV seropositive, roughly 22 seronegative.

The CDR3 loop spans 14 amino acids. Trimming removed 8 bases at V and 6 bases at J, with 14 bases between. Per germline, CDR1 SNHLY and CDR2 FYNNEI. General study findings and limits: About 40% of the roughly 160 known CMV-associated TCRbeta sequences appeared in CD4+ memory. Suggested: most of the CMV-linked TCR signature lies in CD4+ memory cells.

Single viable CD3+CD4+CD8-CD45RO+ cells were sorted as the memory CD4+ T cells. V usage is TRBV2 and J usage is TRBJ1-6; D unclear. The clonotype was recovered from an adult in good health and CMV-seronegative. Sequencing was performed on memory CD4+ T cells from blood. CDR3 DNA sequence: TGTGCCAGCCTCATCCTCCCGGGTAATTCACCCCTCCACTTT. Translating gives CASLILPGNSPLHF. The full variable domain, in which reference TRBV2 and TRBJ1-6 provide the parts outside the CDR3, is EPEVTQTPSHQVTQMGQEVILRCVPISNHLYFYWYRQILGQKVEFLVSFYNNEISEKSEIFDDQFSVERPDGSNFTLKIRSTKLEDSAMYFCASLILPGNSPLHFGNGTRLTVT.